A selection of T cell receptor beta chains follows, all from one sample in a study of OX40 agonist ivuxolimab in advanced cancers. The method was immunoSEQ multiplex PCR; TCRdb's version includes in-frame clones alone and lacks a portion of them. The sample records tens of thousands of clones, about 82% being singletons. The specimen was CD4+ or CD8+ T cells sorted from blood, collected in a trial of the OX40 agonist ivuxolimab. The receptors originated from an adult with an advanced solid tumor such as melanoma, head and neck, liver or kidney cancer. Each CDR3 is given with its conserved first and last residue. D genes are given only for firm matches. A row's size may be missing; if present it is once, few, many or a size class.

clone_size: NA
d_call: TRBD2
j_call: TRBJ2-5
v_call: TRBV6-5
cdr3_aa: CASTLRDYEETQYF
cdr3_nt: TGTGCCAGCACTTTACGGGACTACGAAGAGACCCAGTACTTC

clone_size: NA
d_call: TRBD2
j_call: TRBJ2-1
v_call: TRBV9
cdr3_aa: CASSVAALKTSGRLDNEQFF
cdr3_nt: TGTGCCAGCAGCGTAGCCGCCCTTAAGACTAGCGGGAGGCTCGACAATGAGCAGTTCTTC

clone_size: NA
d_call: NA
j_call: TRBJ2-3
v_call: TRBV6-6
cdr3_aa: CASRINTDTQYF
cdr3_nt: TGTGCCAGCAGAATCAACACAGATACGCAGTATTTT

clone_size: NA
d_call: NA
j_call: TRBJ1-5
v_call: TRBV30
cdr3_aa: CAWSLHRGQPQHF
cdr3_nt: TGTGCCTGGAGTCTACATAGGGGTCAGCCCCAGCATTTT

clone_size: once
d_call: TRBD2
j_call: TRBJ2-5
v_call: TRBV5-1
cdr3_aa: CASRHSAGAETQYF
cdr3_nt: TGCGCCAGCAGGCATAGCGCGGGAGCTGAGACCCAGTACTTC

clone_size: NA
d_call: NA
j_call: TRBJ1-2
v_call: TRBV7-9
cdr3_aa: CASSFLQDYGYTF
cdr3_nt: TGTGCCAGCAGCTTTTTACAGGACTATGGCTACACCTTC

clone_size: NA
d_call: NA
j_call: TRBJ1-1
v_call: TRBV11-3
cdr3_aa: CASSSQGRTEAFF
cdr3_nt: TGTGCCAGCAGCTCACAGGGTCGGACTGAAGCTTTCTTT

clone_size: NA
d_call: TRBD1
j_call: TRBJ1-5
v_call: TRBV19
cdr3_aa: CASSTRGTGGQPQHF
cdr3_nt: TGTGCCAGTAGTACGAGGGGGACAGGGGGACAGCCCCAGCATTTT

clone_size: NA
d_call: NA
j_call: TRBJ2-7
v_call: TRBV11-3
cdr3_aa: CASSPFEDFYEQYF
cdr3_nt: TGTGCCAGCAGCCCCTTCGAAGACTTCTACGAGCAGTACTTC

clone_size: once
d_call: NA
j_call: TRBJ2-3
v_call: TRBV4-3
cdr3_aa: CASSRGLAETDTQYF
cdr3_nt: TGCGCCAGCAGCCGGGGGCTAGCGGAGACAGATACGCAGTATTTT

clone_size: NA
d_call: NA
j_call: TRBJ1-5
v_call: TRBV9
cdr3_aa: CASSVGGGSIQPQHF
cdr3_nt: TGTGCCAGCAGCGTAGGGGGGGGCTCGATTCAGCCCCAGCATTTT

clone_size: once
d_call: TRBD2
j_call: TRBJ2-2
v_call: TRBV7-2
cdr3_aa: CASSPRGMGLANTGELFF
cdr3_nt: TGTGCCAGCAGCCCTAGAGGGATGGGACTAGCGAACACCGGGGAGCTGTTTTTT

clone_size: once
d_call: NA
j_call: TRBJ2-5
v_call: TRBV6-5
cdr3_aa: CASSYLGLKQETQYF
cdr3_nt: TGTGCCAGCAGTTACCTTGGGCTAAAGCAAGAGACCCAGTACTTC

clone_size: NA
d_call: NA
j_call: TRBJ2-3
v_call: TRBV14
cdr3_aa: CASSGRRDTDTQYF
cdr3_nt: TGTGCCAGCAGCGGGCGGAGAGACACAGATACGCAGTATTTT

clone_size: NA
d_call: NA
j_call: TRBJ1-2
v_call: TRBV6-1
cdr3_aa: CASSEEDGYTF
cdr3_nt: TGTGCCAGCAGTGAAGAGGATGGCTACACCTTC

clone_size: NA
d_call: NA
j_call: TRBJ2-7
v_call: TRBV19
cdr3_aa: CASSFNFGGYGEQYF
cdr3_nt: TGTGCCAGTAGTTTCAACTTTGGTGGTTACGGCGAGCAGTACTTC

clone_size: NA
d_call: NA
j_call: TRBJ1-5
v_call: TRBV28
cdr3_aa: CASSLSLQQPQHF
cdr3_nt: TGTGCCAGCAGTTTATCCCTCCAGCAGCCCCAGCATTTT

clone_size: NA
d_call: TRBD1
j_call: TRBJ1-5
v_call: TRBV6-1
cdr3_aa: CASSTGEGQPQHF
cdr3_nt: TGTGCCAGCAGTACAGGGGAGGGTCAGCCCCAGCATTTT

clone_size: NA
d_call: NA
j_call: TRBJ2-1
v_call: TRBV29-1
cdr3_aa: CSVGGHPKGQNEQFF
cdr3_nt: TGCAGCGTTGGTGGACACCCGAAGGGTCAAAATGAGCAGTTCTTC

clone_size: once
d_call: NA
j_call: TRBJ2-3
v_call: TRBV4-1
cdr3_aa: CASSQGDTQYF
cdr3_nt: TGCGCCAGCAGCCAGGGAGATACGCAGTATTTT

clone_size: NA
d_call: TRBD1
j_call: TRBJ2-1
v_call: TRBV6-6
cdr3_aa: CASSYPDRGRGNEQFF
cdr3_nt: TGTGCCAGCAGTTACCCGGACAGGGGGCGCGGGAATGAGCAGTTCTTC

clone_size: NA
d_call: TRBD1
j_call: TRBJ2-7
v_call: TRBV28
cdr3_aa: CASSKPRGSRGTYEQYF
cdr3_nt: TGTGCCAGCAGTAAACCCAGGGGGTCCAGGGGCACCTACGAGCAGTACTTC

clone_size: NA
d_call: NA
j_call: TRBJ1-5
v_call: TRBV18
cdr3_aa: CASSPGAQQPQHF
cdr3_nt: TGTGCCAGCTCACCAGGGGCACAGCAGCCCCAGCATTTT

clone_size: NA
d_call: TRBD1
j_call: TRBJ1-1
v_call: TRBV7-9
cdr3_aa: CASSSWTGGLRNTEAFF
cdr3_nt: TGTGCCAGCAGCTCCTGGACAGGGGGCCTAAGAAACACTGAAGCTTTCTTT

clone_size: once
d_call: NA
j_call: TRBJ1-4
v_call: TRBV19
cdr3_aa: CASKFRTPNEKLFF
cdr3_nt: TGTGCCAGTAAATTCAGGACTCCCAATGAAAAACTGTTTTTT

clone_size: NA
d_call: NA
j_call: TRBJ2-6
v_call: TRBV5-1
cdr3_aa: CASSSGARPGGDSGANVLTF
cdr3_nt: TGCGCCAGCAGCTCCGGGGCGAGGCCTGGAGGCGACTCTGGGGCCAACGTCCTGACTTTC

clone_size: NA
d_call: TRBD2
j_call: TRBJ2-1
v_call: TRBV7-8
cdr3_aa: CASSPGLAGGPGQFF
cdr3_nt: TGTGCCAGCAGCCCTGGACTAGCGGGGGGCCCTGGGCAGTTCTTC